One T cell receptor (beta chain) is described in this entry. The sample comes from a study of control samples from healthy donors and cancer patients. Assay: immunoSEQ multiplex PCR; the TCRdb copy retains only in-frame clones and omits some. The sample records more than 50,000 clones, 85% being singletons. The CDR3 totals 18 residues. The germline gives CDR1 SGHVS, CDR2 FQNEAQ. V lost 5 bases to trimming and J lost 0 bases, with 17 bases between them. The sequencing input was blood. The clonotype comes from a man aged 35 to 55 in good health. The gene calls are TRBV7-8 and TRBJ2-6; either TRBD1 or TRBD2 may supply D (7 bases each). The CDR3 reads CASSIKRDSLSGANVLTF. DNA of the CDR3: TGTGCCAGCAGCATAAAGCGGGACAGCCTCTCTGGGGCCAACGTCCTGACTTTC.